This T cell receptor (beta chain) appears in the sequencing data of a study of blood T cell repertoires in COVID-19. Here immunoSEQ multiplex PCR was the method, and the copy in TCRdb shows in-frame clones only, minus some. The sample has about 240,000 clones; 75% to 90% are singletons. Germline values: CDR1 LGHNA, CDR2 YSLEER. The J segment lost 5 bases and the V segment lost 2 bases, leaving 6 bases of the junction unmatched. The CDR3 length is 15 residues. The source of this sequence is a woman aged 30 to 39 who had recovered from COVID-19. Input material: PBMCs or T cells enriched from blood (not recorded which). The chain joins TRBV4-3 to TRBJ2-5, with 9 bases fitting TRBD2. Here the CDR3 DNA reads TGCGCCAGCAGCCAACGCGGGAGGGTCGGTGAGACCCAGTACTTC. Translating it yields CASSQRGRVGETQYF.